A single sample gave rise to the 5 T cell receptor beta chains below, sequenced in a study of chemoradiotherapy in HPV16-positive cancers (dated 2022 in TCRdb). To prepare the library, the immunoSEQ multiplex PCR assay was applied. TCRdb took this table from immuneACCESS and kept in-frame rearrangements with V and J called. Such tables lack part of the clones; where checked against another copy, unresolved V genes explain under half of the gap, and the rest is unexplained. For this sample there are 7,000 to 9,500 clones; 85% appear just once. Approximately 3.4% of the sample lies in the top ten. This sample comprised tumor tissue, obtained from a patient who underwent chemoradiotherapy. Receptors were obtained from a human donor with HPV-associated anogenital cancer.

V gene TRBV19 combines with J gene TRBJ1-2, with a tentative D call TRBD1 (5 bases). Germline V gives CDR1 LNHDA, CDR2 SQIVND (reference sequence). V was trimmed by 7 bases and J by 4 bases, leaving 16 bases between them. The CDR3 extends over 14 amino acids. CDR3 sequence reads: CASTIRDGAYGYTF. CDR3 coding DNA: TGTGCCAGTACGATCCGGGACGGGGCCTATGGCTACACCTTC.

The chain joins TRBV2 to TRBJ2-2; D is possibly TRBD1 or TRBD2 (5 bases each). The CDR3 is made up of 14 amino acids. Germline-derived CDR1 and CDR2 are SNHLY and FYNNEI. Trimming cost V 5 bases and J 7 bases, with 14 bases left between them. The CDR3 is CASSIRQGDGELFF. Written as DNA, the CDR3 is TGTGCCAGCAGTATCAGGCAGGGAGACGGGGAGCTGTTTTTT.

This clone occurred a few times. This sequence joins TRBV6-1 and TRBJ2-7; 10 nucleotides agree with TRBD1. The CDR3 is 19 amino acids. CDR1 is MNHNS, CDR2 SASEGT, per germline. Losses at the gene ends were 5 bases for V and 0 bases for J; bases not matched to a gene: 16. Here the CDR3 DNA reads TGTGCCAGCAGTCAAGGACAGGGGGAAATGTTTCCGAGCTCCTACGAGCAGTACTTC. Its protein product is CASSQGQGEMFPSSYEQYF.

The rearrangement joins TRBV7-6 to TRBJ2-7; TRBD1 matches at 7 bases. V dropped 0 bases and J dropped 7; count of bases not matched to a gene: 9. CDR3 size: 15 residues. Germline V gene data show CDR1 as SGHVS and CDR2 as FNYEAQ. The CDR3 nucleotides read TGTGCCAGCAGCTTAGCTAGACCGGGACAGTCGGAGCAGTACTTC. Protein product: CASSLARPGQSEQYF. The full variable domain, rest sourced from reference TRBV7-6 and TRBJ2-7, is GAGVSQSPRYKVTKRGQDVALRCDPISGHVSLYWYRQALGQGPEFLTYFNYEAQQDKSGLPNDRFSAERPEGSISTLTIQRTEQRDSAMYRCASSLARPGQSEQYFGPGTRLTVT.

This clone was counted a single time. The chain joins TRBV7-9 to TRBJ2-1; unclear D gene. V was shortened by 6 bases and J by 0 bases, with 9 bases between the two germline ends. Germline lookup yields CDR1 SEHNR and CDR2 FQNEAQ (reference sequence). This CDR3 is 14 amino acids long. The CDR3 DNA sequence: TGTGCCAGCAGTCAGAGGAGCTCCTACAATGAGCAGTTCTTC. It encodes CASSQRSSYNEQFF. The whole variable domain, remainder taken from reference TRBV7-9 and TRBJ2-1, is DTGVSQNPRHKITKRGQNVTFRCDPISEHNRLYWYRQTLGQGPEFLTYFQNEAQLEKSRLLSDRFSAERPKGSFSTLEIQRTEQGDSAMYLCASSQRSSYNEQFFGPGTRLTVL.